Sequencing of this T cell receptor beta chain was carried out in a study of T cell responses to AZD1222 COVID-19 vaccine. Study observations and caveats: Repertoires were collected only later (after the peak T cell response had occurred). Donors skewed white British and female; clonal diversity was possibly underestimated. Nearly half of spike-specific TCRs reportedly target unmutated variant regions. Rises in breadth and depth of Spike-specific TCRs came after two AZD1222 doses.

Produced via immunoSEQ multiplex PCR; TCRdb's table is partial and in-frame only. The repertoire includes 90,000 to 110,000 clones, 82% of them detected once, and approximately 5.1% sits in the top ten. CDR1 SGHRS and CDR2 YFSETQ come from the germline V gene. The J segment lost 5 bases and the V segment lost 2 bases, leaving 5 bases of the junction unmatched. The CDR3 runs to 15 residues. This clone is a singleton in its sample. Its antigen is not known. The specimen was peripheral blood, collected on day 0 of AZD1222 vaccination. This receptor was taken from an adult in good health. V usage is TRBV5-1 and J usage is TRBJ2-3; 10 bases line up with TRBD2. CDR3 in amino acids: CASSFLAGDLDTQYF. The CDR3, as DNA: TGCGCCAGCAGCTTTCTAGCGGGGGATCTAGATACGCAGTATTTT.